A selection of T cell receptor beta chains follows, all from one sample in a study of T cell repertoires in cytomegalovirus infection. TCRdb reprocessed the reads via MiXCR and lists one record per CDR3 protein. Altogether about 920,000 distinct CDR3 sequences are present, around 32% being singletons, with the ten largest covering over 11%. Antigens of these TCRs are unknown. The specimen was cultured CD8+ T cells from PBMCs, collected from culture after CMV antigen stimulation. These receptors were obtained from a human donor in good health (CMV status not recorded). Some clones in this sample may be carry-over from other donors' samples. The CDR3 runs from the conserved cysteine through the conserved F or W. A D gene is named only where the DNA matches it firmly. Only part of the rows carry a size: once, few, many, or a class if the clone is expanded.

TRBV3-1,TRBJ2-1,TRBD1,.,TGTGCCAGCAGCCCTTCGGACAGGGAAGACAATGAGCAGTTCTTC,CASSPSDREDNEQFF
TRBV3-1,TRBJ2-2,.,few,TGTGCCAGCAGCCAAGAGTGGGGCAGGACTATCGCGAACACCGGGGAGCTGTTTTTT,CASSQEWGRTIANTGELFF
TRBV7-6,TRBJ1-5,.,many,TGTGCCAGCAGCAAAGGGGCAGGGTCTCAGCCCCAGCATTTT,CASSKGAGSQPQHF
TRBV7-6,TRBJ1-3,.,few,TGTGCCAGCAGTCGACGCTGGGGGCAGGGAAACACCATATATTTT,CASSRRWGQGNTIYF
TRBV5-4,TRBJ2-6,.,.,TGTGCCAGCAGCCCGAGTCTGGTCGCTGGGGCCAACGTCCTGACTTTC,CASSPSLVAGANVLTF
TRBV5-4,TRBJ2-7,.,once,TGTGCCAGCAGCTCCGAGGGACTGGCGGACGAGCAGTACTTC,CASSSEGLADEQYF
TRBV6-6,TRBJ2-6,.,.,TGTGCCAGCAGTTACGTCCTCGACAGGTATGGGGCCAACGTCCTGACTTTC,CASSYVLDRYGANVLTF
TRBV20-1,TRBJ2-5,TRBD1,.,TGCAGTGCTAGACAGGGGGCCTTTGCGACCCAGTACTTC,CSARQGAFATQYF
TRBV4-1,TRBJ1-2,.,few,TGCGCCAGCAGCCAGAGTCGGGATCAGGGCTACACCTTC,CASSQSRDQGYTF
TRBV7-6,TRBJ1-1,.,few,TGTGCCAGCAGCGGATTATTCGGCATCAACACTGAAGCTTTCTTT,CASSGLFGINTEAFF
TRBV7-6,TRBJ2-1,.,many,TGTGCCAGCAGCCGGGACCTCCGCCACGAGCAGTTCTTC,CASSRDLRHEQFF
TRBV6-1,TRBJ2-3,TRBD1,few,TGTGCCAGCAGAGATTGGGACAGGGGGCTCACAGATACGCAGTATTTT,CASRDWDRGLTDTQYF
TRBV6-2/TRBV6-3,TRBJ2-3,.,few,TGTGCCAGCAGTTACCAGACTTCAGGCGTCGGGAAAGATACGCAGTATTTT,CASSYQTSGVGKDTQYF
TRBV7-6,TRBJ2-3,TRBD2,.,TGTGCCAGCAGCGCCGGACTAGCGGGGGGCCGGGGCACAGATACGCAGTATTTT,CASSAGLAGGRGTDTQYF
TRBV7-9,TRBJ2-5,.,many,TGTGCCAGCAGCTTTCAGACAGAGACCCAGTACTTC,CASSFQTETQYF
TRBV25-1,TRBJ2-3,.,few,TGTGCCAGGAAATGGGACCTTAGAGCAGATACGCAGTATTTT,CARKWDLRADTQYF
TRBV4-1,TRBJ2-5,.,few,TGCGCCAGCAGCCAAGAGCCCACAAAACAAGAGACCCAGTACTTC,CASSQEPTKQETQYF
TRBV12-3/TRBV12-4,TRBJ2-1,.,few,TGTGCCAGCAGTAGGGAGAGCTACAATGAGCAGTTCTTC,CASSRESYNEQFF
TRBV29-1,TRBJ2-1,.,.,TGCAGCGTTGACAGGGATATATCCTACAATGCGCAGTTCTTC,CSVDRDISYNAQFF
TRBV10-3,TRBJ2-1,TRBD1,.,TGTGCCATCAGTGAGTCAGTGGGGACAGGGGACAATGAGCAGTTCTTC,CAISESVGTGDNEQFF
TRBV20-1,TRBJ2-6,.,many,TGCAGTGCTTCCCCCTCTCCAGCGGGCCTCTCTGGGGCCAACGTCCTGACTTTC,CSASPSPAGLSGANVLTF
TRBV6-2/TRBV6-3,TRBJ1-1,.,.,TGTGCCAGCCAAAGCGGGACGAACACTGAAGCTTTCTTT,CASQSGTNTEAFF
TRBV6-1,TRBJ1-5,.,few,TGTGCCAGCACCGAAGGAAGCATAGTGGGCAATCAGCCCCAGCATTTT,CASTEGSIVGNQPQHF
TRBV7-8,TRBJ2-5,TRBD2,.,TGTGCCAGCAGGTCGGGGGGGCCGGAGACCCAGTACTTC,CASRSGGPETQYF
TRBV27,TRBJ1-1,.,.,TGTGCCAGCTCAATACTAACAGGGACCACTGAAGCTTTCTTT,CASSILTGTTEAFF
TRBV7-9,TRBJ1-6,TRBD1,many,TGTGCCAGCAGACCTCTCACAGGGGAGAGTGATTCACCCCTCCACTTT,CASRPLTGESDSPLHF
TRBV7-2,TRBJ1-2,.,.,TGTGCCAACAGCTTAGAGGGCGGCTTCAACTATGGCTACACCTTC,CANSLEGGFNYGYTF
TRBV4-1,TRBJ2-1,TRBD2,.,TGCGCCAGCAGCCAACCGGGACTAGCGACGTATGAGCAGTTCTTC,CASSQPGLATYEQFF
TRBV7-9,TRBJ1-2,TRBD1,.,TGTGCCAGCAGCTTAGCCCCGGGACAGGGTTGGTATGGCTACACCTTC,CASSLAPGQGWYGYTF
TRBV9,TRBJ2-1,.,.,TGTGCCAGCAGCGTAGGCCTAGCATACAATGAGCAGTTCTTC,CASSVGLAYNEQFF
TRBV6-1,TRBJ2-6,.,few,TGTGCCAGCAGTGAAGTCAGGTGGGGAGAGGCTGGGGCCAACGTCCTGACTTTC,CASSEVRWGEAGANVLTF
TRBV27,TRBJ1-1,.,few,TGTGCCAGCAGTTTACGATGGGACACTGAAGCTTTCTTT,CASSLRWDTEAFF
TRBV12-3/TRBV12-4,TRBJ2-4,.,.,TGTGCCAGCAGTTCATTTCGAGCCAAAAACATTCAGTACTTC,CASSSFRAKNIQYF
TRBV7-9,TRBJ1-2,TRBD1,few,TGTGCCAGCAGATCGGGTAGCGGACAGGGACGAATTAACTATGGCTACACCTTC,CASRSGSGQGRINYGYTF
TRBV10-3,TRBJ2-1,TRBD2,few,TGTGCCATCCTGAAGGCCCAAGCGGGGGGACATGAGCAGTTCTTC,CAILKAQAGGHEQFF
TRBV7-2,TRBJ2-5,.,many,TGTGCCAGCAGCTGGGAACTAGTTCCCCAAGAGACCCAGTACTTC,CASSWELVPQETQYF
TRBV7-6,TRBJ1-6,.,many,TGTGCCAGCAGCTTCTCTTCGAGCTCCTATAATTCACCCCTCCACTTT,CASSFSSSSYNSPLHF
TRBV11-1,TRBJ2-3,TRBD2,few,TGTGCCAGCAGCTCTCCCGGGGGACTAGCGGGGACAGATACGCAGTATTTT,CASSSPGGLAGTDTQYF
TRBV11-2,TRBJ2-3,.,.,TGTGCCAGCAGCCCAACTAGTAGCGCACGACCCACAGATACGCAGTATTTT,CASSPTSSARPTDTQYF
TRBV10-3,TRBJ2-1,.,few,TGTGCCATCAGTGAAAGGGATGAGCAGTTCTTC,CAISERDEQFF
TRBV7-6,TRBJ1-1,TRBD1,many,TGTGCCAGCAGCGTAGGACAGGGGGCTAACACTGAAGCTTTCTTT,CASSVGQGANTEAFF
TRBV7-9,TRBJ2-5,.,.,TGTGCCAGCAGCTCACTTTGGGACCAAGAGACCCAGTACTTC,CASSSLWDQETQYF
TRBV4-3,TRBJ1-2,.,.,TGCGCCAGCAGACCAGTGGGGCAAGCGGGTGGCTACACCTTC,CASRPVGQAGGYTF
TRBV14,TRBJ1-2,.,.,TGTGCCAGCAGCCAAGGGATCGGGTATGGCTACACCTTC,CASSQGIGYGYTF
TRBV5-4,TRBJ1-1,.,.,TGTGCCAGCAGCATCGGGACGAGCGCTGAAGCTTTCTTT,CASSIGTSAEAFF